Listed below are T cell receptor beta chains from one sample, sequenced in a study of cytomegalovirus exposure and HLA in healthy donors. Generated by immunoSEQ multiplex PCR, the TCRdb table keeps only in-frame clones and is missing some. The data include fewer than 45,000 clones; the top ten clones carry approximately 10%. The sequenced sample consisted of PBMCs. These receptors were collected from a man aged 40-55 years in good health and CMV-seropositive. Both conserved end residues are part of each CDR3. A D gene is named only where the DNA matches it firmly. A row's size may be missing; if present it is once, few, many or a size class.

d_call | j_call | clone_size | v_call | cdr3_nt | cdr3_aa
- | TRBJ1-5 | - | TRBV4-1 | TGCGCCAGCAGCCAAAGGAACAGCCCCTATAGCAATCAGCCCCAGCATTTT | CASSQRNSPYSNQPQHF
TRBD1 | TRBJ1-2 | - | TRBV6-5 | TGTGCCAGCAGTGAAGACAGGGGTTACTATGGCTACACCTTC | CASSEDRGYYGYTF
- | TRBJ2-3 | medium-sized | TRBV7-3 | TGTGCCAGCAGCTTTCCCGGTGGCGGCCTCACAGATACGCAGTATTTT | CASSFPGGGLTDTQYF
- | TRBJ1-2 | - | TRBV28 | TGTGCCAGCAGTTCTCAGGGGACCTACTATGGCTACACCTTC | CASSSQGTYYGYTF
TRBD2 | TRBJ2-1 | - | TRBV4-2 | TGTGCCAGCAGCCAAGACACACGAGCGGGAGGGCCAAGCTCCTACAATGAGCAGTTCTTC | CASSQDTRAGGPSSYNEQFF
TRBD2 | TRBJ2-7 | - | TRBV2 | TGTGCCAGCAGTGAAAGGCGGACTAGCATCGAGCAGTACTTC | CASSERRTSIEQYF
TRBD2 | TRBJ2-3 | - | TRBV28 | TGTGCCAGTCTTGGGACGGCCGGAAGGGAGATTAGCGGGGCCCTGAGGGATACGCAGTATTTT | CASLGTAGREISGALRDTQYF
TRBD2 | TRBJ2-1 | - | TRBV14 | TGTGCCAGCAGCCAAGATTCACTAGCGGCCAATGAGCAGTTCTTC | CASSQDSLAANEQFF
TRBD1 | TRBJ1-1 | - | TRBV5-5 | TGTGCCAGCAGCTTGGTAGGACAGGGGACCACTGAAGCTTTCTTT | CASSLVGQGTTEAFF
TRBD2 | TRBJ2-3 | - | TRBV4-2 | TGTGCCAGCAGCCAGAACGGGATCGGGAGGAAGGCAGATACGCAGTATTTT | CASSQNGIGRKADTQYF
TRBD1 | TRBJ2-7 | - | TRBV9 | TGTGCCAGCAGCGCCACTGGGACAGGGGATTTGTACGAGCAGTACTTC | CASSATGTGDLYEQYF
TRBD1 | TRBJ1-2 | - | TRBV11-3 | TGTGCCAGCAGCCCCGAGACAGGGCTCCCTGCCTATGGCTACACCTTC | CASSPETGLPAYGYTF
- | TRBJ2-3 | - | TRBV5-4 | TGTGCCAGCAGCGTCAGCGGTTATACGCAGTATTTT | CASSVSGYTQYF
- | TRBJ1-5 | - | TRBV5-6 | TGTGCCAGCAGCAGAGGACACTATAGCAATCAGCCCCAGCATTTT | CASSRGHYSNQPQHF
TRBD1 | TRBJ2-3 | - | TRBV9 | TGTGCCAGCAGCGGGCCCGGGACAGCGATCGCAGATACGCAGTATTTT | CASSGPGTAIADTQYF
- | TRBJ1-5 | - | TRBV30 | TGTGCCTGGAGCGGGGGGAGGTCAAGGAATCAGCCCCAGCATTTT | CAWSGGRSRNQPQHF